The 5 T cell receptor beta chains below come from one sample, sequenced in a study of CD8 T cells in Susac syndrome. RNA amounts of roughly 0.5 to 1 ug underwent reverse transcription with random hexamers. TCRdb called the immunoSEQ multiplex PCR reads again in MiXCR, with one record for every CDR3 protein. Among 400,000 to 550,000 distinct CDR3 sequences listed, approximately 85% were seen once. The specimen sequenced was CD8+ T cells from PBMCs. The receptor source for this set is a human donor with multiple sclerosis.

The rearrangement joins TRBV27 to TRBJ2-2, with D unresolved. The CDR3 consists of 16 residues. The germline V gene has CDR1 MNHEY and CDR2 SMNVEV (reference sequence). V lost 3 bases and J 6 bases, leaving 17 bases between the germline ends. DNA of the CDR3: TGTGCCAGCAGTTTGGATTTCACAGCTTGGTCCGGGGAGCTGTTTTTT. It yields the protein CASSLDFTAWSGELFF.

In this sample, this clonotype turned up a few times. This sequence joins TRBV7-6 and TRBJ1-4; 7 bases match TRBD1. The CDR3 extends over 15 amino acids. Germline CDR1 SGHVS, CDR2 FNYEAQ. Trimming cost V 0 bases and J 8 bases; bases outside gene matches: 6. The CDR3 reads CASSLAGGEGEKLFF. CDR3 coding DNA: TGTGCCAGCAGCTTAGCAGGGGGCGAGGGAGAAAAACTGTTTTTT.

This sequence joins TRBV7-9 and TRBJ2-1, with D unresolved. The length of the CDR3 is 14 residues. V gave up 10 bases and J gave up 2 bases, with 15 bases separating them. Germline V gene sequence: CDR1 SEHNR, CDR2 FQNEAQ (reference sequence). CDR3 in amino acids: CAILLGGTYNEQFF. The CDR3 DNA reads TGTGCCATCTTATTAGGCGGAACCTACAATGAGCAGTTCTTC.

The J gene is TRBJ2-1, the V gene TRBV18; D may be TRBD1 or TRBD2 (6 bases each). The CDR3 loop spans 16 amino acids. Germline lookup yields CDR1 KGHSH and CDR2 LQKENI. V lost 0 bases and J 6 bases, leaving 15 bases between the germline ends. This CDR3 is CASSPPRGQTSNEQFF. The CDR3 bases are TGTGCCAGCTCACCACCCAGGGGTCAGACTAGCAATGAGCAGTTCTTC. Using reference TRBV18 and TRBJ2-1 for the parts outside the CDR3, the full variable domain is NAGVMQNPRHLVRRRGQEARLRCSPMKGHSHVYWYRQLPEEGLKFMVYLQKENIIDESGMPKERFSAEFPKEGPSILRIQQVVRGDSAAYFCASSPPRGQTSNEQFFGPGTRLTVL.

The V gene is TRBV12-3 or TRBV12-4, the J gene TRBJ2-3; TRBD1 aligns across 9 bases. V lost 7 bases to trimming and J lost 6 bases; unmatched junction nucleotides: 11. There are 15 residues in the CDR3. The CDR3, as DNA: TGTGCCAGCACCCAATTGACAGGGGGTAGCGATACGCAGTATTTT. Protein sequence: CASTQLTGGSDTQYF.